A single TCR beta chain is shown here with its context. The data originate from a study of cytomegalovirus exposure and HLA in healthy donors. Germline assignment: CDR1 SEHNR and CDR2 FQNEAQ (reference sequence). The J segment lost 2 bases and the V segment lost 5 bases, leaving 5 bases of the junction unmatched. CDR3 size: 15 residues. With 60 Vbeta and 13 Jbeta primers, the PCR was carried out. The repertoire was sequenced with immunoSEQ multiplex PCR; TCRdb's copy has only in-frame clones and lacks some. The sample includes some 110,000 clones, 73% seen only once; the top ten take 4% to 5.5%. This rearrangement joins TRBV7-9 to TRBJ1-2; TRBD1 aligns across 10 bases. The sequencing input was PBMCs. The TCR was taken from a man aged 60 to 75 in good health and CMV-seropositive. The CDR3: CASSRGDRGNYGYTF. CDR3 in DNA: TGTGCCAGCAGCAGGGGGGACAGGGGAAACTATGGCTACACCTTC.